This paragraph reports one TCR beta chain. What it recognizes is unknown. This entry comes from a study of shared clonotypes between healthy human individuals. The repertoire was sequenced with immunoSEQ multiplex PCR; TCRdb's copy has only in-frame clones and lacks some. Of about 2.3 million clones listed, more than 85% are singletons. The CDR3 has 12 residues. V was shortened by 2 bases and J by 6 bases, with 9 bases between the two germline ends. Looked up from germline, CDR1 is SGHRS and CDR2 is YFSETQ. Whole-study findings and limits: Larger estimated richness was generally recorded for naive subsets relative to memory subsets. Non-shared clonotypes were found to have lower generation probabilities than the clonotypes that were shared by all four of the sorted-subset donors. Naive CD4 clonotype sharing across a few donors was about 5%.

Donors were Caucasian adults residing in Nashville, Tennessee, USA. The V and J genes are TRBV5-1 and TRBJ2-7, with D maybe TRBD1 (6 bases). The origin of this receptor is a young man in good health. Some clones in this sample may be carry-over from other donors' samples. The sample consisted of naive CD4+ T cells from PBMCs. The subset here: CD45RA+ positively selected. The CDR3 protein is CASSFTGIEQYF. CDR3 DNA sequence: TGCGCCAGCAGCTTTACAGGGATCGAGCAGTACTTC.